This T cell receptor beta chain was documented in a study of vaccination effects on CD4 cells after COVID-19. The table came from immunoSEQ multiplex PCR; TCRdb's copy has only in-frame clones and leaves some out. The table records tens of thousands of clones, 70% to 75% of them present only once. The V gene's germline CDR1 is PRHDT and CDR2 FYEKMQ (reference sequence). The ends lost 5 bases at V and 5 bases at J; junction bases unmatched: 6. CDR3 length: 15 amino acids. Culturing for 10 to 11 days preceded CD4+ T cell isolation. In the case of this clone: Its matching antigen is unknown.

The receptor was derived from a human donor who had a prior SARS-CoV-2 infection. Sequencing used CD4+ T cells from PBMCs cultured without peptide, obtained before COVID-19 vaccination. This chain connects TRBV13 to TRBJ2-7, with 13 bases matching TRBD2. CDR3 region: CASSPRLAGGDEQYF. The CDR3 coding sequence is TGTGCCAGCAGCCCAAGACTAGCGGGGGGTGACGAGCAGTACTTC.